This is a list of T cell receptor beta chains from one sample in a study of T-cell memory formation after mild COVID-19. TCRdb itself ran the 5' RACE reads through MiXCR, one entry per CDR3 protein. The sample has more than 100,000 distinct CDR3 sequences, approximately 5.9% seen once; the top ten hold 2.2%. Material: PBMCs or a T cell subset sorted from them (not recorded which). These receptors originate from an adult woman who had mild COVID-19 (a few samples of this study predate the infection). Cell type and time point are not known. CDR3s include the opening cysteine and the closing phenylalanine or tryptophan. D genes are given only for firm matches. Clone size is not always given. Where it is, it says once, few, many or a class for expanded clones.

DNA: TGTGCCAGCAGCACCACTAGCGGGAGGGCTGGTGAGCAGTTCTTC
CDR3: CASSTTSGRAGEQFF
J: TRBJ2-1
D: TRBD2
V: TRBV7-2
size: NA

DNA: TGTGCCAGCAGTTTAAGGGGACGGCTCACTAACTATGGCTACACCTTC
CDR3: CASSLRGRLTNYGYTF
J: TRBJ1-2
D: NA
V: TRBV12-3/TRBV12-4
size: many

DNA: TGTGCCTGGAGCAGGGACAGGGGACCTGGGGCCAACGTCCTGACTTTC
CDR3: CAWSRDRGPGANVLTF
J: TRBJ2-6
D: TRBD1
V: TRBV30
size: few

DNA: TGTGCCAGCAGCAAGACTAGCGGGGGTCAGTCTCGGTACTTC
CDR3: CASSKTSGGQSRYF
J: TRBJ2-5
D: TRBD2
V: TRBV6-5
size: NA

DNA: TGCAGTGCTAAGGGACTAGCGGGAACCAATGAGCAGTTCTTC
CDR3: CSAKGLAGTNEQFF
J: TRBJ2-1
D: TRBD2
V: TRBV20-1
size: many

DNA: TGTGCCAGCAGTTTATCAGGGGCCCCCCAGCCCCAGCATTTT
CDR3: CASSLSGAPQPQHF
J: TRBJ1-5
D: NA
V: TRBV12-3/TRBV12-4
size: NA

DNA: TGTGCCAGTAGTATCGGTTATAGCAATCAGCCCCAGCATTTT
CDR3: CASSIGYSNQPQHF
J: TRBJ1-5
D: NA
V: TRBV19
size: NA

DNA: TGCAGTGCTAGAGACTCGGGAGGTTTGGGATTGAAGACTGAAGCTTTCTTT
CDR3: CSARDSGGLGLKTEAFF
J: TRBJ1-1
D: NA
V: TRBV20-1
size: many

DNA: TGCGCCAGCAGCCACTACCCTAACTATGGCTACACCTTC
CDR3: CASSHYPNYGYTF
J: TRBJ1-2
D: NA
V: TRBV4-1
size: NA

DNA: TGTGCCAGCAGCCTGGGACACGCGAACACTGAAGCTTTCTTT
CDR3: CASSLGHANTEAFF
J: TRBJ1-1
D: NA
V: TRBV3-1
size: many

DNA: TGTGCCAGCAGCTCGCAGGGGATTCTGGACATTCAGTACTTC
CDR3: CASSSQGILDIQYF
J: TRBJ2-4
D: NA
V: TRBV3-1
size: NA

DNA: TGTGCCAGCAGTGAAATGGCCAGCTCCTACGAGCAGTACTTC
CDR3: CASSEMASSYEQYF
J: TRBJ2-7
D: NA
V: TRBV2
size: few

DNA: TGTGCCACCAGTGATTTAAAGCGGGGGCGATGGAGTAATGAGCAGTTCTTC
CDR3: CATSDLKRGRWSNEQFF
J: TRBJ2-1
D: TRBD2
V: TRBV24-1
size: NA

DNA: TGTGCTAGTGGTGCGGGGGTTCCGAATGAGCAGTTCTTC
CDR3: CASGAGVPNEQFF
J: TRBJ2-1
D: TRBD2
V: TRBV12-5
size: many

DNA: TGTGCCAGCTCACCACGGGAGACCCAGTACTTC
CDR3: CASSPRETQYF
J: TRBJ2-5
D: NA
V: TRBV18
size: many

DNA: TGCAGTGCTCAGAGGGACAGAGGGGACACCGGGGAGCTGTTTTTT
CDR3: CSAQRDRGDTGELFF
J: TRBJ2-2
D: TRBD1
V: TRBV20-1
size: NA

DNA: TGTGCCAGTAGTATAGGCCAGTCCTACGAGCAGTACTTC
CDR3: CASSIGQSYEQYF
J: TRBJ2-7
D: NA
V: TRBV19
size: few

DNA: TGTGCCAGCGGGGCGGGGGGGCGCGGTGAGCAGTTCTTC
CDR3: CASGAGGRGEQFF
J: TRBJ2-1
D: TRBD2
V: TRBV2
size: NA

DNA: TGTGCCAGCAGCGCTCTCAGTCAGGGCTCTGGGGCCAACGTCCTGACTTTC
CDR3: CASSALSQGSGANVLTF
J: TRBJ2-6
D: NA
V: TRBV9
size: few

DNA: TGCGCCAGCAGGCCAGGACGCGACTACGAGCAGTACTTC
CDR3: CASRPGRDYEQYF
J: TRBJ2-7
D: NA
V: TRBV5-1
size: many

DNA: TGCGCCAGCAGCCCCACCGCAGCTAGGTTAACCAAAAACATTCAGTACTTC
CDR3: CASSPTAARLTKNIQYF
J: TRBJ2-4
D: NA
V: TRBV4-1
size: NA

DNA: TGCAGTACTATTGATGGGTCTGAAGGGGTTAGGGGAAATCAGCCCCAGCATTTT
CDR3: CSTIDGSEGVRGNQPQHF
J: TRBJ1-5
D: NA
V: TRBV20-1
size: few

DNA: TGTGCCAGCAGCCAAGATATAAGGGAGAGCACTGAAGCTTTCTTT
CDR3: CASSQDIRESTEAFF
J: TRBJ1-1
D: NA
V: TRBV14
size: NA

DNA: TGCGCCAGCAGCCCCCGTTGGGATACGCAGTATTTT
CDR3: CASSPRWDTQYF
J: TRBJ2-3
D: NA
V: TRBV5-1
size: many

DNA: TGTGCCAGCTTCAGGACAGGCCAAGAGACCCAGTACTTC
CDR3: CASFRTGQETQYF
J: TRBJ2-5
D: TRBD1
V: TRBV18
size: many

DNA: TGTGCCAGCAGTCCCAAGGGCGGGGGCCGTCCCACAGATACGCAGTATTTT
CDR3: CASSPKGGGRPTDTQYF
J: TRBJ2-3
D: NA
V: TRBV12-3/TRBV12-4
size: many

DNA: TGCGCCAGCAGGGACAGGGGGCGTAGGACTGAAGCTTTCTTT
CDR3: CASRDRGRRTEAFF
J: TRBJ1-1
D: TRBD1
V: TRBV10-2
size: many

DNA: TGCGCCAGCAGCCTCGGGACAGCGGTAGGCATTCAGTACTTC
CDR3: CASSLGTAVGIQYF
J: TRBJ2-4
D: TRBD1
V: TRBV23-1
size: NA

DNA: TGTGCCAGCAGTGAGGACAGGCTAGCCAAAAACATTCAGTACTTC
CDR3: CASSEDRLAKNIQYF
J: TRBJ2-4
D: TRBD1
V: TRBV2
size: NA

DNA: TGTGCCAGCAGCTTAGAGTCGGCTATGAACACTGAAGCTTTCTTT
CDR3: CASSLESAMNTEAFF
J: TRBJ1-1
D: NA
V: TRBV7-2
size: NA

DNA: TGTGCCATCAGGGACAGGGTGAGCGGCATTCAGTACTTC
CDR3: CAIRDRVSGIQYF
J: TRBJ2-4
D: TRBD1
V: TRBV14
size: few